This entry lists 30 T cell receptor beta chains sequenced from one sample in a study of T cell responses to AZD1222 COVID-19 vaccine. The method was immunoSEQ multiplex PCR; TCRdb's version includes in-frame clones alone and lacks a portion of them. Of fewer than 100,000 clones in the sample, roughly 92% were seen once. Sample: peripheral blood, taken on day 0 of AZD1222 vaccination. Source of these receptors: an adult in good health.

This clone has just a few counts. The CDR3 is CASRQGAGETQYF. The CDR3 nucleotides read TGTGCCAGTAGACAGGGGGCTGGAGAGACCCAGTACTTC. The chain carries TRBV2 and TRBJ2-5; 10 nucleotides align to TRBD1. The trim removed 9 bases at V and 4 bases at J, leaving 5 bases unmatched. CDR1 SNHLY and CDR2 FYNNEI come from the germline V gene. The CDR3 is 13 amino acids.

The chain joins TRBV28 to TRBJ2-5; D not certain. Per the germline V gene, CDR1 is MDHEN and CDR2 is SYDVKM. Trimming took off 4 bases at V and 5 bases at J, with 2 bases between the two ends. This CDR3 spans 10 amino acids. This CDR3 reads CASSSETQYF. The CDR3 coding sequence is TGTGCCAGCAGTTCGGAGACCCAGTACTTC. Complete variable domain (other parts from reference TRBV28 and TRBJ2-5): DVKVTQSSRYLVKRTGEKVFLECVQDMDHENMFWYRQDPGLGLRLIYFSYDVKMKEKGDIPEGYSVSREKKERFSLILESASTNQTSMYLCASSSETQYFGPGTRLLVL.

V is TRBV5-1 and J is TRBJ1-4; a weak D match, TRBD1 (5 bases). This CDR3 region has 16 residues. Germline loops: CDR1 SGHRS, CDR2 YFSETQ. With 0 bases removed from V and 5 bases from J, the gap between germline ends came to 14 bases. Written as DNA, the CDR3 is TGCGCCAGCAGCTTGGACTGGGGGGGTAGGAATGAAAAACTGTTTTTT. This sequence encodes CASSLDWGGRNEKLFF.

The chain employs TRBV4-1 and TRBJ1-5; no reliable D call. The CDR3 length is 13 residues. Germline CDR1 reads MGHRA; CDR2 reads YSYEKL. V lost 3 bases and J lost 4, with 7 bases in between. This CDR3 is CASSHVGNQPQHF. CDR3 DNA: TGCGCCAGCAGCCACGTGGGAAATCAGCCCCAGCATTTT.

The CDR3 DNA reads TGTGCCAGCAGCAACTCTCGGACAGGGGGTCCTTCCCTGATCTCTGGAAACACCATATATTTT. Translating gives CASSNSRTGGPSLISGNTIYF. This chain joins TRBV7-9 and TRBJ1-3; 10 nucleotides match TRBD1. Germline trimming cut 5 bases from V and 0 bases from J; bases unmatched to any gene: 19. Germline V gene sequence: CDR1 SEHNR, CDR2 FQNEAQ (reference sequence). The CDR3 consists of 21 residues.

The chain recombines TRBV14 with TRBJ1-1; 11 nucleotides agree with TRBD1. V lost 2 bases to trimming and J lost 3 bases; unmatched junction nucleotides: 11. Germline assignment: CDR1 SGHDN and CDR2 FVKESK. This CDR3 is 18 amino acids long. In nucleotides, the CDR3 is TGTGCCAGCAGCCAACGGACAGGGGGCCATAGGGGGGACACTGAAGCTTTCTTT. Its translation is CASSQRTGGHRGDTEAFF.

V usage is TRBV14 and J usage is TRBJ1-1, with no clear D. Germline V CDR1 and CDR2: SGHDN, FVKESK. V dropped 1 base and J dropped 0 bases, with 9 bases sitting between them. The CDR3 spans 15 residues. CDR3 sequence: CASSQAVGMNTEAFF. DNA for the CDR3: TGTGCCAGCAGCCAAGCGGTGGGGATGAACACTGAAGCTTTCTTT.

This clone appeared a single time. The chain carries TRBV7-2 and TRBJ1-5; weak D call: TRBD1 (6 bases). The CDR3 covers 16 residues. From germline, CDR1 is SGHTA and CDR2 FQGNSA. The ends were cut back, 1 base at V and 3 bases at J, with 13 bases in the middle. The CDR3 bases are TGTGCCAGCAGCTTAGTTGTTCAGGGGTTCAATCAGCCCCAGCATTTT. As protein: CASSLVVQGFNQPQHF.

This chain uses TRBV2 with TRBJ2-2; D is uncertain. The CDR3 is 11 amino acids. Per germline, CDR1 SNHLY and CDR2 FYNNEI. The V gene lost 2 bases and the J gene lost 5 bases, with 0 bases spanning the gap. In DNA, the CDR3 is TGTGCCAGCAGTGAAACCGGGGAGCTGTTTTTT. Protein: CASSETGELFF.

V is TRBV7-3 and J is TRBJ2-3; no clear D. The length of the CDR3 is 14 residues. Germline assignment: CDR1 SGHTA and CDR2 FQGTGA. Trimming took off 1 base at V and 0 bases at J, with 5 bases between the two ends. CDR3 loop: CASSLNHSTDTQYF. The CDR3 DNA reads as TGTGCCAGCAGCTTAAACCACAGCACAGATACGCAGTATTTT.

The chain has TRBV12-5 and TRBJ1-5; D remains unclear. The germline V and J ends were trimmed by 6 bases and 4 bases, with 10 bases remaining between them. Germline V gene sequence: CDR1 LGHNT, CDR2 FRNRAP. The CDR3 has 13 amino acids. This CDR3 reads CASGSSTNQPQHF. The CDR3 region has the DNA TGTGCTAGTGGCTCTAGCACGAATCAGCCCCAGCATTTT.

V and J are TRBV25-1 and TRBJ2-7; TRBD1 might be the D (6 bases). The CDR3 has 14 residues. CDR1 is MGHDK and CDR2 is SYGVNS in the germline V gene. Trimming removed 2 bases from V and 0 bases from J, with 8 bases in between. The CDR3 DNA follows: TGTGCCAGCAGTGAAACAGGGTACTCCTACGAGCAGTACTTC. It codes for CASSETGYSYEQYF.

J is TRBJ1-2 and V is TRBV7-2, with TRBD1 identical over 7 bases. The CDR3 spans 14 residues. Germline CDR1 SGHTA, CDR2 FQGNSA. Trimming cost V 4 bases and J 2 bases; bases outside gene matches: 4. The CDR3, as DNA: TGTGCCAGCAGCTCTGTACAGGGGAACTATGGCTACACCTTC. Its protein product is CASSSVQGNYGYTF.

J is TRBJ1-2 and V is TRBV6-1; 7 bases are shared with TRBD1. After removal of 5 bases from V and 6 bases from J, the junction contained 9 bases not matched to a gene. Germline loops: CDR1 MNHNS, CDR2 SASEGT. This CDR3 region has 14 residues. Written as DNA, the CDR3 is TGTGCCAGCAGTTCGGAAGACAGGGCTCATGGCTACACCTTC. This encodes CASSSEDRAHGYTF.

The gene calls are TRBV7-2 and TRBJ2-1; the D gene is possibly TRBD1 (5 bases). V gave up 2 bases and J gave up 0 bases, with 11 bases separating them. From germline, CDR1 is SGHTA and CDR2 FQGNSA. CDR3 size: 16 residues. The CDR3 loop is CASSLTKGASYNEQFF. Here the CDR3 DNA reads TGTGCCAGCAGCTTAACAAAAGGGGCCTCCTACAATGAGCAGTTCTTC.

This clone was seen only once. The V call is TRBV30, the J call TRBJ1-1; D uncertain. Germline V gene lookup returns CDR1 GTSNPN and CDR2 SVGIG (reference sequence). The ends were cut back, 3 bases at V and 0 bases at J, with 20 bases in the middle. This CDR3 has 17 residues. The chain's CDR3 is CAWSAISHSYMNTEAFF. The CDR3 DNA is TGTGCCTGGAGCGCCATCTCCCACAGCTACATGAACACTGAAGCTTTCTTT. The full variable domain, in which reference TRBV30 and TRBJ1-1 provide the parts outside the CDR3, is SQTIHQWPATLVQPVGSPLSLECTVEGTSNPNLYWYRQAAGRGLQLLFYSVGIGQISSEVPQNLSASRPQDRQFILSSKKLLLSDSGFYLCAWSAISHSYMNTEAFFGQGTRLTVV.

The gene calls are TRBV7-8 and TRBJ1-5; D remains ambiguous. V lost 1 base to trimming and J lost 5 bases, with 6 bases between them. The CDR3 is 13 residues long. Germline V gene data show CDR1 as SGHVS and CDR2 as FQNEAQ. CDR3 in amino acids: CASSLGGYQPQHF. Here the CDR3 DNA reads TGTGCCAGCAGCTTAGGGGGATATCAGCCCCAGCATTTT.

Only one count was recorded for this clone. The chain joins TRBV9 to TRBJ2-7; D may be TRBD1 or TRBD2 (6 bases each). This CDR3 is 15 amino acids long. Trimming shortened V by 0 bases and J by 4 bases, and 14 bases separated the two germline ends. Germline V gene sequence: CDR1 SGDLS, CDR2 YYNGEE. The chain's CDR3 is CASSVDPGGGYEQYF. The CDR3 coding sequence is TGTGCCAGCAGCGTAGACCCCGGGGGCGGGTACGAGCAGTACTTC.

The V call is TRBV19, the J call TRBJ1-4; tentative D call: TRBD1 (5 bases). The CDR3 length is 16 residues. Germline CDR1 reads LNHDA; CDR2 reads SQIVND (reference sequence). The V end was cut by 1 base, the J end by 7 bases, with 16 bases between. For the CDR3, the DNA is TGTGCCAGTAGTATAGGATACGACAGAATGAGTGAAAAACTGTTTTTT. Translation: CASSIGYDRMSEKLFF.

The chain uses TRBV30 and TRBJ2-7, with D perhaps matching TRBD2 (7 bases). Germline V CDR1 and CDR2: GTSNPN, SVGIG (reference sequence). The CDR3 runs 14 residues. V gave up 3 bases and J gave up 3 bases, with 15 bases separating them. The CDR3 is CAWRRGGSGYEQYF. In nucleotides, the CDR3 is TGTGCCTGGAGAAGGGGGGGCAGCGGCTACGAGCAGTACTTC.

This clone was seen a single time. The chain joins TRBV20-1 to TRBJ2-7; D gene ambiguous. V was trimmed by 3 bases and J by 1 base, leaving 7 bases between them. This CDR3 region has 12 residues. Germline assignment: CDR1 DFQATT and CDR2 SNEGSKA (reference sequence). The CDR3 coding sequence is TGCAGTGCTAGTGCAGATTCCTACGAGCAGTACTTC. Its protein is CSASADSYEQYF.

CDR3 loop: CASGPGADREYNEQFF. The DNA of the CDR3 is TGTGCTAGTGGTCCCGGAGCGGACAGGGAATACAATGAGCAGTTCTTC. The genes are TRBV12-5 and TRBJ2-1; 8 bases line up with TRBD1. After removal of 5 bases from V and 4 bases from J, the junction contained 10 bases not matched to a gene. Germline V gene lookup returns CDR1 LGHNT and CDR2 FRNRAP. This CDR3 is 16 amino acids long. The variable domain in full, with the rest retrieved from reference TRBV12-5 and TRBJ2-1, is DARVTQTPRHKVTEMGQEVTMRCQPILGHNTVFWYRQTMMQGLELLAYFRNRAPLDDSGMPKDRFSAEMPDATLATLKIQPSEPRDSAVYFCASGPGADREYNEQFFGPGTRLTVL.

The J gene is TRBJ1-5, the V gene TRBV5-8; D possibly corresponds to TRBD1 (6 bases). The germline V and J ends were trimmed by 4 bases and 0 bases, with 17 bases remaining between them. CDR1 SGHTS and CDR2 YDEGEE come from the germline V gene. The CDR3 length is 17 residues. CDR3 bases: TGTGCCAGCAGCGAGATTAGGACAGAGGATAGCAATCAGCCCCAGCATTTT. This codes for CASSEIRTEDSNQPQHF.

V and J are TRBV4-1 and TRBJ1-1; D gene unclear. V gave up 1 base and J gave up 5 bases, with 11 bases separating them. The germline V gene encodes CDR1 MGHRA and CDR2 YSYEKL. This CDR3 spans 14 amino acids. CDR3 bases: TGCGCCAGCAGCCAAGTGGGATTCGGAACTGAAGCTTTCTTT. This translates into CASSQVGFGTEAFF.

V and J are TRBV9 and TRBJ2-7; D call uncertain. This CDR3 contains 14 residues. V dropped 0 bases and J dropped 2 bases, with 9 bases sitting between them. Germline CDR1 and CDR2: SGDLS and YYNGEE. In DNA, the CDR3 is TGTGCCAGCAGCGTAGGAAGGGCCACCTACGAGCAGTACTTC. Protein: CASSVGRATYEQYF. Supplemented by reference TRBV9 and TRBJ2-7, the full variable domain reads DSGVTQTPKHLITATGQRVTLRCSPRSGDLSVYWYQQSLDQGLQFLIQYYNGEERAKGNILERFSAQQFPDLHSELNLSSLELGDSALYFCASSVGRATYEQYFGPGTRLTVT.

The CDR3 region is CASMSAGMRYNEQFF. The CDR3 nucleotides are TGTGCCTCCATGTCGGCGGGGATGCGCTACAATGAGCAGTTCTTC. The J gene is TRBJ2-1, the V gene TRBV24-1, with D maybe TRBD2 (6 bases). The germline CDR1 and CDR2 sequences are KGHDR and SFDVKD. V dropped 12 bases and J dropped 3 bases, with 20 bases sitting between them. CDR3 length: 15 amino acids.

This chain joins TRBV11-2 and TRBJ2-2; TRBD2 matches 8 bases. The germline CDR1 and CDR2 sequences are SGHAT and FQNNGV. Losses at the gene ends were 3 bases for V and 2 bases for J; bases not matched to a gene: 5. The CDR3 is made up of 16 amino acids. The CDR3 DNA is TGTGCCAGCAGCTTCGATAGCGGGACTAACACCGGGGAGCTGTTTTTT. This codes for CASSFDSGTNTGELFF. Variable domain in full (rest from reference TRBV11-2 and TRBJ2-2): EAGVAQSPRYKIIEKRQSVAFWCNPISGHATLYWYQQILGQGPKLLIQFQNNGVVDDSQLPKDRFSAERLKGVDSTLKIQPAKLEDSAVYLCASSFDSGTNTGELFFGEGSRLTVL.

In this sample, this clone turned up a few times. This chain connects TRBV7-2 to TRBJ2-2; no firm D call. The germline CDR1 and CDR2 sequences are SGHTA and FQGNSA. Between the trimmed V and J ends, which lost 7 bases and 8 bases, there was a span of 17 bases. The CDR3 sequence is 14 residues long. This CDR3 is CASTPRGHQGELFF. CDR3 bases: TGTGCCAGCACCCCTCGTGGGCACCAAGGGGAGCTGTTTTTT.

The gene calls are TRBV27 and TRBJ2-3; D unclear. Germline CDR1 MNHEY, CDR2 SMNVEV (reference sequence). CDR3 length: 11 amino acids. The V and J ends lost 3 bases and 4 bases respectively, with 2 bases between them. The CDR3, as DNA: TGTGCCAGCAGTTTTTCAGATACGCAGTATTTT. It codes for CASSFSDTQYF.

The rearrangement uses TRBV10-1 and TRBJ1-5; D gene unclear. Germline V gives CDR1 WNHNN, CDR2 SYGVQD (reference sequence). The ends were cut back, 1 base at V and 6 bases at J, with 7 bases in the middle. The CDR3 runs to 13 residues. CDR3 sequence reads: CASSELGCQPQHF. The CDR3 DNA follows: TGCGCCAGCAGTGAGTTGGGTTGTCAGCCCCAGCATTTT.